The TCR beta chain under discussion was sequenced for a study of T-cell memory formation after mild COVID-19. Study-level information: Clusters of TCRs were largely donor specific.

This clonotype was seen a few times. Its specificity is unknown. TCRdb used MiXCR to reprocess the 5' RACE reads, holding one entry per CDR3 protein. The sample consists of a few hundred thousand distinct CDR3 sequences, 20% to 25% of them appearing once. Study-wide points: CD4+ contracting clones lay mainly in CM and EM, CD8+ ones in EMRA. Within pre-infection memory, some responding clones were found, suggesting cross-reactive memory joined. Later expanders leaned CD4+, whereas clones that contracted between day 15 and 85 were balanced CD4/CD8.

Germline-derived CDR1 and CDR2 are MGHRA and YSYEKL. V lost 4 bases, J lost 1 base, and 10 bases stayed unmatched. The CDR3 contains 17 residues. This rearrangement joins TRBV4-1 to TRBJ1-1; 9 bases map to TRBD1. The TCR originated in a man between 18 and 29 years old who had mild COVID-19 (a few samples of this study predate the infection). Cell type and time point are not known. Sequenced sample: PBMCs or a T cell subset sorted from them (not recorded which). Here the CDR3 reads CASSRLAPGQGNTEAFF. CDR3 sequence (DNA): TGCGCCAGCAGCCGATTGGCCCCGGGACAGGGGAACACTGAAGCTTTCTTT.